Given below is one T cell receptor (beta chain) in context. Its antigen is unknown. Measured with immunoSEQ multiplex PCR; TCRdb has only the in-frame clones, and not every one. The sample records some 110,000 clones, 93% being singletons. This sample is part of a study of T cell responses to AZD1222 COVID-19 vaccine. Study-wide background: Second-dose intervals of approximately 4 or approximately 12 weeks were pooled.

The CDR3 covers 13 residues. From germline, CDR1 is SEHNR and CDR2 FQNEAQ (reference sequence). Trimming removed 5 bases from V and 4 bases from J, with 8 bases in between. Study-level results: At baseline, seropositivity was found in only a handful of AZD1222 recipients. Among the donors, most were white British and more were female, and clonal diversity was possibly underestimated.

V and J are TRBV7-9 and TRBJ2-2, with D possibly TRBD1 on 5 matching bases. The TCR was taken from an adult in good health. The sample here was peripheral blood, taken on day 0 of AZD1222 vaccination. The DNA of the CDR3 is TGTGCCAGCAGCCAACAGGTCACCGGGGAGCTGTTTTTT. Translating it yields CASSQQVTGELFF.